The T cell receptor (beta chain) described here comes from a study of control samples from healthy donors and cancer patients. The assay was immunoSEQ multiplex PCR, and TCRdb's table has in-frame clones only and misses some. The repertoire holds 75,000 to 90,000 clones, more than 75% seen once, with around a fifth in the top ten. Trimming left V 1 base short and J 1 base short, with 17 bases between. From germline, CDR1 is LGHNA and CDR2 YNFKEQ. The CDR3 spans 17 residues. This sequence originates from a man younger than 45 in good health. This rearrangement joins TRBV4-2 to TRBJ2-7; D assignment may be TRBD1 or TRBD2 (7 bases each). Sample: blood. Here the CDR3 reads CASSQGPGEGASYEQYF. The DNA of the CDR3 is TGTGCCAGCAGCCAAGGGCCAGGGGAGGGGGCGTCCTACGAGCAGTACTTC.